This TCR beta chain comes out of a study of blood T cell repertoires in COVID-19. Clones were sequenced by immunoSEQ multiplex PCR, and TCRdb holds only the in-frame ones, with some missing. The sample includes some 200,000 clones, about 80% seen only once; the top ten take over 6.5%. Trimming took off 2 bases at V and 0 bases at J, with 7 bases between the two ends. The CDR3 runs 15 residues. Germline V gives CDR1 MGHRA, CDR2 YSYEKL. Specimen: peripheral blood. This receptor was obtained from a woman older than 75 with COVID-19, enrolled during active disease. The chain has TRBV4-1 and TRBJ1-4; weak D call: TRBD1 (6 bases). DNA for the CDR3: TGCGCCAGCAGCCAACGGACAGCAACTAATGAAAAACTGTTTTTT. This sequence encodes CASSQRTATNEKLFF.